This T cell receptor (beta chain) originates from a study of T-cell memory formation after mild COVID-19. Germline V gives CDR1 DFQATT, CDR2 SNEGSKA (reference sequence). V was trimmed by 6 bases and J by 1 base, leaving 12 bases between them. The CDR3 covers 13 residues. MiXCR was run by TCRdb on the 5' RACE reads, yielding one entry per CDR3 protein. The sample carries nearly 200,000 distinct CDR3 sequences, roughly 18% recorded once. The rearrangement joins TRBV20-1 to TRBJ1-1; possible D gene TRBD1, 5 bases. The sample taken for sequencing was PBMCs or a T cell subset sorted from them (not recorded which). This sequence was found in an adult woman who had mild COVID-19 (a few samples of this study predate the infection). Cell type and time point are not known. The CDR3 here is CSAVPQGNTEAFF. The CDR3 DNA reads TGCAGTGCCGTCCCCCAGGGGAACACTGAAGCTTTCTTT.